These 17 T cell receptor beta chains came from one sample sequenced in a study of cytomegalovirus exposure and HLA in healthy donors. The PCR had 60 Vbeta and 13 Jbeta primers. The data were produced by immunoSEQ multiplex PCR, yet TCRdb's version contains in-frame clones alone and is incomplete. This sample has 100,000 to 150,000 clones, with around 70% found just once. Sequencing was carried out using PBMCs. These receptors all stem from a woman aged 55 to 70 in good health and CMV-seropositive.

This sequence joins TRBV29-1 and TRBJ1-2, with D unresolved. V lost 3 bases and J lost 0, with 11 bases in between. Per the germline V gene, CDR1 is SQVTM and CDR2 is ANQGSEA. CDR3 length: 14 residues. The CDR3 region has the DNA TGCAGCGTTGACTTGGCAGTTTCTAACTATGGCTACACCTTC. Encoded protein: CSVDLAVSNYGYTF.

The chain links TRBV11-3 to TRBJ2-5; D is possibly TRBD1 (5 bases). This CDR3 is built from 15 residues. V lost 0 bases and J lost 5, with 13 bases in between. Germline-derived CDR1 and CDR2 are SGHNT and YENEEA. CDR3 sequence (DNA): TGTGCCAGCAGCTTAGATCCTGACAGCCACGAGACCCAGTACTTC. It is translated as CASSLDPDSHETQYF.

The genes are TRBV2 and TRBJ1-2; D remains ambiguous. CDR1 is SNHLY, CDR2 FYNNEI, per germline. This CDR3 contains 15 residues. V gave up 2 bases and J gave up 9 bases, with 19 bases separating them. The CDR3, as DNA: TGTGCCAGCAGTGAACACCTGAGAAACCCATTTAGCTACACCTTC. Its translation is CASSEHLRNPFSYTF.

The V call is TRBV5-1, the J call TRBJ2-1; TRBD2 matches 7 bases. There are 17 residues in the CDR3. The V gene's germline CDR1 is SGHRS and CDR2 YFSETQ. The V gene end was trimmed by 0 bases and the J gene end by 5 bases; junction bases not matched to a gene: 11. The CDR3 loop is CASSLAGVGAGNNEQFF. The CDR3 DNA sequence: TGCGCCAGCAGCTTGGCCGGGGTAGGAGCGGGAAACAATGAGCAGTTCTTC.

The J gene is TRBJ1-2, the V gene TRBV2, with TRBD1 as a possible D gene (6 bases). This CDR3 contains 14 residues. Trimming took off 4 bases at V and 3 bases at J, with 12 bases between the two ends. The germline gives CDR1 SNHLY, CDR2 FYNNEI. The CDR3 DNA is TGTGCCAGCAGTGGGGCGGGGGCCGACTATGGCTACACCTTC. As protein: CASSGAGADYGYTF.

This chain uses TRBV6-1 with TRBJ2-1; D gene unclear. Germline CDR1 is MNHNS and CDR2 is SASEGT. The CDR3 spans 16 residues. Trimming took 0 bases from V and 4 from J, leaving 13 bases between them. CDR3 DNA: TGTGCCAGCAGTGAAGCGCCAGTCCTACTATACAATGAGCAGTTCTTC. The encoded protein is CASSEAPVLLYNEQFF.

Of note for this clone: Relative to the germline gene, one junction end is altered; a read error may explain this. V usage is TRBV7-9 and J usage is TRBJ1-4; 7 nucleotides line up with TRBD1. The CDR3 totals 14 residues. CDR1 is SEHNR, CDR2 FQNEAQ, per germline (reference sequence). The CDR3: CSSATGQGESKLFF. The CDR3 DNA follows: TGTTCCAGCGCGACCGGGCAGGGGGAGTCAAAACTGTTTTTT.

The CDR3 DNA reads as TGTGCCAGCAGCGAACAGGGGACCCAGTACTTC. It encodes CASSEQGTQYF. The chain carries TRBV7-2 and TRBJ2-5, with D possibly matching TRBD1 (6 bases). Trimming stripped 5 bases from V and 7 bases from J, with 8 bases between. Germline assignment: CDR1 SGHTA and CDR2 FQGNSA. This CDR3 is 11 amino acids long.

The chain uses TRBV4-2 and TRBJ2-1; 7 bases map to TRBD2. Germline V gives CDR1 LGHNA, CDR2 YNFKEQ. V lost 1 base to trimming and J lost 5 bases; unmatched junction nucleotides: 11. The CDR3 is made up of 17 amino acids. The CDR3: CASSQVRGSGANNEQFF. The CDR3 DNA reads TGTGCCAGCAGCCAAGTTCGGGGGAGCGGGGCAAACAATGAGCAGTTCTTC.

The chain couples TRBV19 to TRBJ2-6, with 9 bases matching TRBD1. The CDR3 loop spans 18 amino acids. Germline CDR1 and CDR2: LNHDA and SQIVND (reference sequence). The ends lost 2 bases at V and 0 bases at J; junction bases unmatched: 5. The CDR3 spells CASSISGTGSSGANVLTF. CDR3 nucleotides: TGTGCCAGTAGTATATCCGGGACAGGGAGCTCTGGGGCCAACGTCCTGACTTTC.

The chain combines TRBV5-5 with TRBJ2-5; no clear D. V lost 4 bases, J lost 4 bases, and 17 bases lay in between. CDR1 and CDR2 (germline): SGHKS, YYEKEE (reference sequence). This CDR3 contains 15 residues. CDR3 bases: TGTGCCAGCAGCATTCCCGCAGCCAGCGTAGAGACCCAGTACTTC. Amino acids: CASSIPAASVETQYF.

The rearrangement links TRBV10-2 to TRBJ1-2, with D tentatively TRBD1 (6 bases). This CDR3 is built from 15 residues. Germline-derived CDR1 and CDR2 are WSHSY and SAAADI. Trimming cost V 7 bases and J 1 base, with 16 bases left between them. CDR3 sequence (DNA): TGCGCCAGCACAGGGGCCTCTAATGTTAACTATGGCTACACCTTC. The encoded protein is CASTGASNVNYGYTF.

V gene TRBV29-1 combines with J gene TRBJ2-3; 10 bases line up with TRBD1. V was clipped by 6 bases and J by 0 bases; unmatched bases: 12. The CDR3 extends over 17 amino acids. Germline CDR1 reads SQVTM; CDR2 reads ANQGSEA. CDR3 region: CSVAHRDRGSSTDTQYF. CDR3 sequence (DNA): TGCAGCGTCGCTCACCGGGACAGGGGATCTAGCACAGATACGCAGTATTTT.

J is TRBJ1-6 and V is TRBV9; tentative D call: TRBD1 (5 bases). The CDR3 sequence is 15 residues long. The V end was cut by 0 bases, the J end by 7 bases, with 11 bases between. CDR1 SGDLS and CDR2 YYNGEE come from the germline V gene. The CDR3 loop reads CASSVGGTRNSPLHF. The CDR3 DNA sequence: TGTGCCAGCAGCGTAGGGGGGACTAGGAATTCACCCCTCCACTTT.

This clone was seen a handful of times. The chain is built from TRBV7-8 and TRBJ1-1; 8 nucleotides agree with TRBD1. CDR1 and CDR2 from the germline V gene are SGHVS and FQNEAQ. The CDR3 is made up of 14 amino acids. V was pared by 3 bases and J by 4 bases, with 4 bases of the junction left unmatched. The CDR3 coding sequence is TGTGCCAGCAGCTTCCCCGGACAGGGCACTGAAGCTTTCTTT. As protein: CASSFPGQGTEAFF.

The chain links TRBV2 to TRBJ1-1; TRBD1 is a possible D gene (5 bases). Germline CDR1 reads SNHLY; CDR2 reads FYNNEI. The CDR3 is 14 amino acids. With 3 bases removed from V and 0 bases from J, the gap between germline ends came to 8 bases. DNA for the CDR3: TGTGCCAGCAGTGAGGAGGGGATGAACACTGAAGCTTTCTTT. It encodes CASSEEGMNTEAFF.

The chain uses TRBV7-9 and TRBJ2-1; the D gene is possibly TRBD2 (6 bases). V lost 5 bases and J lost 6, with 20 bases in between. The CDR3 spans 16 residues. Germline CDR1 and CDR2: SEHNR and FQNEAQ (reference sequence). The CDR3 region has the DNA TGTGCCAGCAGCCAAAGAGGGAGGTCCCTCTCCAATGAGCAGTTCTTC. This translates into CASSQRGRSLSNEQFF.